This paragraph reports one T cell receptor (beta chain). PCR used 60 Vbeta primers and 13 Jbeta primers. Clones were read by immunoSEQ multiplex PCR, and TCRdb kept only the in-frame ones, dropping some. The data show roughly 170,000 clones, more than 70% seen once. These data are taken from a study of cytomegalovirus exposure and HLA in healthy donors. Sequenced: PBMCs. The receptor's source is a male donor in good health and CMV-seronegative.

In nucleotides, the CDR3 is TGTGCCAGCAGCTTGGGGCCCCAGGCCCACCACGAGCAGTACTTC. Residues: CASSLGPQAHHEQYF. The V gene is TRBV5-5, the J gene TRBJ2-7; D is ambiguous. The ends were cut back, 0 bases at V and 5 bases at J, with 15 bases in the middle. Germline CDR1 and CDR2: SGHKS and YYEKEE (reference sequence). There are 15 residues in the CDR3.